Here is one T cell receptor (beta chain) with its context. Its specificity is not known. The data belong to a study of Ad26.COV2.S vaccination and SARS-CoV-2 variants. Treatment indicated: about 20 received Ad26.COV2.S at low or high dose, single or two shots; 5 received placebo; per-sample allocation not given. Sample collection was performed on day 63 after the first vaccine or placebo injection. The data were produced by immunoSEQ multiplex PCR, yet TCRdb's version contains in-frame clones alone and is incomplete. The sample includes some 390,000 clones, less than 90% of them seen just once. Per the germline V gene, CDR1 is SGHRS and CDR2 is YFSETQ. The ends lost 4 bases at V and 3 bases at J; junction bases unmatched: 3. The CDR3 has 14 amino acids. Whole-study results and caveats: Vaccine recipients had higher spike-specific TCR breadth than placebo recipients.

The sample consisted of peripheral blood, taken in a trial of Ad26.COV2.S vaccine versus placebo. This sequence originates from a person aged 18-60 years who received the Ad26.COV2.S COVID-19 vaccine or a placebo. The gene calls are TRBV5-1 and TRBJ1-5; 8 nucleotides match TRBD1. The CDR3 bases are TGCGCCAGCAGCCAGGGACAGGACAATCAGCCCCAGCATTTT. Protein: CASSQGQDNQPQHF.